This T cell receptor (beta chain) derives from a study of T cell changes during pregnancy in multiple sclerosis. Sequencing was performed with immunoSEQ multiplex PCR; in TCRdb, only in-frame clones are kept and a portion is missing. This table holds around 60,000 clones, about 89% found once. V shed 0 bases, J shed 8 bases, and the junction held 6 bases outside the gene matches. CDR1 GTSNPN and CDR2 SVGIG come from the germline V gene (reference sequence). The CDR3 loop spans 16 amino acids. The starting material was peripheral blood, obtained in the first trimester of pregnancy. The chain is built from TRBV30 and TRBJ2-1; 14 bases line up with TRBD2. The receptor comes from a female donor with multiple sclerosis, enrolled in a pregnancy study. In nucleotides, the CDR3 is TGTGCCTGGAGTGTTGGGACTAGCGGGAGAACTGATGAGCAGTTCTTC. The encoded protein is CAWSVGTSGRTDEQFF.